This T cell receptor (beta chain) was documented in a study of blood T cells in healthy people across ages. Study-level findings and limits: The CMV status of each donor remained undetermined, and this could have confounded shifts in expanded clonotypes.

CDR1 MGHRA and CDR2 YSYEKL come from the germline V gene. Trimming removed 0 bases from V and 4 bases from J, with 15 bases in between. This CDR3 spans 16 amino acids. Through a sample-barcoded 5' primer and a J-beta primer mix, a second PCR was run for about 6 to 12 cycles. TCRdb re-called the 5' RACE reads with MiXCR, one entry per CDR3 protein. The data contain about a million distinct CDR3 sequences, roughly 50% of them singletons. This clonotype was detected a few times. Its cognate antigen is unknown. This chain uses TRBV4-1 with TRBJ1-1, with D hard to call. Sequenced input: blood. This TCR came from a woman aged 60 to 75 in good health. CDR3 residues: CASSQDDAGDGTEAFF. The CDR3, as DNA: TGCGCCAGCAGCCAAGATGATGCTGGGGATGGCACTGAAGCTTTCTTT.